One T cell receptor (beta chain) is described in this entry. Its antigen is not known. With 3 bases clipped from V and 2 bases from J, the junction kept 1 base outside the gene matches. Germline-derived CDR1 and CDR2 are LGHDT and YNNKEL (reference sequence). The CDR3 length is 14 residues. Treatment given: around 19 received Ad26.COV2.S at low or high dose, single or two shots; several received placebo; per-sample allocation not given. After the first vaccine or placebo injection, samples were drawn on day 63. This sample is part of a study of Ad26.COV2.S vaccination and SARS-CoV-2 variants. Background on the study: The COV1001 Ad26.COV2.S trial arm included the donor. Donor got 5x10^10 or 1x10^11 viral particles of Ad26.COV2.S. Overall study findings and caveats: Estimates derived from TCR breadth and depth analyses may have underestimated total T cell responses.

Libraries were prepared by immunoSEQ multiplex PCR; TCRdb keeps only in-frame clonotypes and omits some of them. Among about half a million clones listed, roughly nine tenths were seen once. The chain carries TRBV3-1 (or the pseudogene TRBV3-2) and TRBJ2-5, with TRBD2 matching over 9 bases. This sample comprised peripheral blood, obtained in a trial of Ad26.COV2.S vaccine versus placebo. The receptor's source is a person aged 18 to 65 who received the Ad26.COV2.S COVID-19 vaccine or a placebo. The CDR3 nucleotides are TGTGCCAGCAGCCACCTAGCGGGGCAAGAGACCCAGTACTTC. This translates into CASSHLAGQETQYF.